This note documents a single T cell receptor beta chain sequence. Its antigen is not identified. V was clipped by 2 bases and J by 5 bases; unmatched bases: 7. Germline CDR1 MDHEN, CDR2 SYDVKM. The CDR3 is 16 residues long. The RNA input was roughly 0.45 to 1 ug, and it was reverse transcribed with random hexamers. TCRdb reanalysed the immunoSEQ multiplex PCR reads using MiXCR and keeps one entry per CDR3 protein. The sample yields tens of thousands of distinct CDR3 sequences, around nine tenths seen once. This sample is part of a study of CD8 T cells in Susac syndrome. Study-level findings and limits: The study admitted that it had a relatively small number of individuals in its TCR sequencing and HLA analysis.

The clonotype comes from a human donor with multiple sclerosis. The chain has TRBV28 and TRBJ1-4; the match to TRBD1 covers 8 bases. Sequenced sample: CD8+ T cells from PBMCs. Here the CDR3 DNA reads TGTGCCAGCAGTTTAGGTCTGGGACAGGAAAATGAAAAACTGTTTTTT. It translates to CASSLGLGQENEKLFF.